The T cell receptor beta chain described here comes from a study of blood T cell repertoires in COVID-19. Study-wide context: PBMCs, B-cell-depleted T cells, or T cells were the source of the cDNA or gDNA that made up the material.

Per the original data handling: The authors estimated nucleated cell counts from reference gene primer amplification. Repertoires were generated with immunoSEQ multiplex PCR, while TCRdb's copy carries only in-frame clones and drops some. V and J calls plus clone size are reproduced from that table; the DNA served to infer D and trimming. The sample lists fewer than 250,000 clones, under 90% occurring once. Germline loops: CDR1 ENHRY, CDR2 SYGVKD. This CDR3 contains 17 residues. V lost 5 bases, J lost 4 bases, and 10 bases stayed unmatched. Sequenced: PBMCs or T cells enriched from blood (not recorded which). The source of this sequence is a woman in her forties who had been exposed to COVID-19. This rearrangement joins TRBV10-3 to TRBJ2-6; 8 bases match TRBD1. The CDR3 loop is CAISSTGDMLGANVLTF. The CDR3 region has the DNA TGTGCCATCAGTTCGACAGGGGATATGCTCGGGGCCAACGTCCTGACTTTC.